These 19 T cell receptor beta chains were sequenced from one sample in a study of brain metastases from non-small cell lung cancer. Clones were sequenced by immunoSEQ multiplex PCR, and TCRdb holds only the in-frame ones, with some missing. The table lists some 3,000 clones, around 81% of them singletons. Material: tissue from a brain metastasis. The receptors originated from a donor aged 40 or older with non-small cell lung cancer.

The rearrangement joins TRBV2 to TRBJ2-5; D gene uncertain. Germline V gene data show CDR1 as SNHLY and CDR2 as FYNNEI. The CDR3 spans 15 residues. V was pared by 1 base and J by 2 bases, with 11 bases between. Written as DNA, the CDR3 is TGTGCCAGCAGTGAAGGTACTCTCAGGCAAGAGACCCAGTACTTC. Protein sequence: CASSEGTLRQETQYF.

Written as DNA, the CDR3 is TGTGCCTGGAGTGTACGCGGCAGCTCCTACGAGCAGTACTTC. Protein: CAWSVRGSSYEQYF. The chain combines TRBV30 with TRBJ2-7, with D unresolved. The length of the CDR3 is 14 residues. V was shortened by 0 bases and J by 0 bases, with 9 bases between the two germline ends. CDR1 is GTSNPN, CDR2 SVGIG, per germline (reference sequence).

This clone was recorded a few times. The CDR3 region is CASSQEGTSGVSSYNEQFF. CDR3 nucleotide sequence: TGTGCCAGCAGCCAAGAAGGGACTAGCGGGGTCAGCTCCTACAATGAGCAGTTCTTC. The V call is TRBV4-2, the J call TRBJ2-1, with TRBD2 matching over 13 bases. CDR1 LGHNA and CDR2 YNFKEQ come from the germline V gene. The CDR3 has 19 residues. With V trimmed by 0 bases and J by 0 bases, 5 bases remained unmatched.

The J gene is TRBJ2-1, the V gene TRBV7-9, with D tentatively TRBD1 (6 bases). CDR1 is SEHNR, CDR2 FQNEAQ, per germline (reference sequence). Trimming left V 3 bases short and J 1 base short, with 10 bases between. This CDR3 is 15 amino acids long. CDR3 in DNA: TGTGCCAGCAGCTTTGACAGGCAGTCCTACAATGAGCAGTTCTTC. Amino acids: CASSFDRQSYNEQFF.

The chain is built from TRBV20-1 and TRBJ1-6; the match to TRBD1 covers 7 bases. This CDR3 spans 13 amino acids. Trimming removed 3 bases from V and 10 bases from J; junction bases left unmatched: 6. CDR1 is DFQATT, CDR2 SNEGSKA, per germline (reference sequence). CDR3 sequence (DNA): TGCAGTGCTAGTGAGGGGGCGAGCTCACCCCTCCACTTT. This sequence encodes CSASEGASSPLHF.

The chain joins TRBV7-9 to TRBJ1-1; D possibly corresponds to TRBD1 (6 bases). This CDR3 is built from 13 residues. Trimming removed 7 bases from V and 0 bases from J, with 9 bases in between. Germline CDR1 is SEHNR and CDR2 is FQNEAQ (reference sequence). CDR3: CASTTGMNTEAFF. Written as DNA, the CDR3 is TGTGCCAGCACCACAGGGATGAACACTGAAGCTTTCTTT.

The chain carries TRBV20-1 and TRBJ2-7; TRBD1 is a possible D gene (6 bases). The V end was cut by 3 bases, the J end by 3 bases, with 12 bases between. CDR1 is DFQATT and CDR2 is SNEGSKA in the germline V gene (reference sequence). This CDR3 is 13 amino acids long. In DNA form, the CDR3 reads TGCAGTGCTAGTCAGGGCAGGGGCTACGAGCAGTACTTC. This codes for CSASQGRGYEQYF.

CDR3 coding DNA: TGTGCCACCAGTGACGGGGGGGGCGCCATTGACAATGAGCAGTTCTTC. Its protein product is CATSDGGGAIDNEQFF. The rearrangement uses TRBV24-1 and TRBJ2-1; 8 positions agree with TRBD2. Germline V gives CDR1 KGHDR, CDR2 SFDVKD. Losses at the gene ends were 4 bases for V and 5 bases for J; bases not matched to a gene: 9. CDR3 length equals 16 residues.

This clone was seen once. The chain recombines TRBV18 with TRBJ1-2, with 7 bases matching TRBD1. CDR3 length: 14 residues. The V gene end was trimmed by 5 bases and the J gene end by 8 bases; junction bases not matched to a gene: 11. The germline CDR1 and CDR2 sequences are KGHSH and LQKENI. CDR3 loop: CASSTSRQGIGYTF. DNA of the CDR3: TGTGCCAGCTCAACATCTAGACAGGGAATAGGCTACACCTTC.

The rearrangement links TRBV10-3 to TRBJ2-7; D may be TRBD2 (6 bases). Looked up from germline, CDR1 is ENHRY and CDR2 is SYGVKD. The ends were cut back, 6 bases at V and 9 bases at J, with 15 bases in the middle. The CDR3 covers 12 residues. Here the CDR3 DNA reads TGTGCCATCAGCCCACCGACCGGGGGGCAGTACTTC. Translated, it gives CAISPPTGGQYF.

This clone came up once. The rearrangement uses TRBV7-2 and TRBJ1-1; TRBD1 is a possible D gene (6 bases). Trimming shortened V by 1 base and J by 4 bases, and 7 bases separated the two germline ends. Looked up from germline, CDR1 is SGHTA and CDR2 is FQGNSA. The CDR3 length is 13 residues. CDR3 residues: CASSLGQATEAFF. CDR3 sequence (DNA): TGTGCCAGCAGCTTAGGACAGGCCACTGAAGCTTTCTTT. The full variable domain, in which reference TRBV7-2 and TRBJ1-1 provide the parts outside the CDR3, is GAGVSQSPSNKVTEKGKDVELRCDPISGHTALYWYRQSLGQGLEFLIYFQGNSAPDKSGLPSDRFSAERTGGSVSTLTIQRTQQEDSAVYLCASSLGQATEAFFGQGTRLTVV.

The rearrangement joins TRBV28 to TRBJ1-5; 8 nucleotides line up with TRBD1. From germline, CDR1 is MDHEN and CDR2 SYDVKM. The CDR3 totals 18 residues. Germline trimming cut 4 bases from V and 4 bases from J; bases unmatched to any gene: 15. CDR3 sequence: CASSSPKDRVKLNQPQHF. The CDR3 coding sequence is TGTGCCAGCAGTTCGCCTAAGGACAGGGTTAAGTTAAATCAGCCCCAGCATTTT.

The rearrangement links TRBV12-3 or TRBV12-4 to TRBJ1-3; D gene ambiguous. The V end lost 5 bases, the J end lost 4 bases, and 9 bases lay between the germline ends. This CDR3 has 13 residues. The CDR3 DNA reads as TGTGCCAGCAGTCGCTTCAGGGGAAACACCATATATTTT. Translation: CASSRFRGNTIYF.

V gene TRBV5-1 combines with J gene TRBJ2-7; TRBD1 agrees at 7 bases. The V segment lost 1 base and the J segment 1 base; nucleotides outside the gene matches: 5. The CDR3 totals 15 residues. Germline V gene lookup returns CDR1 SGHRS and CDR2 YFSETQ. CDR3 bases: TGCGCCAGCAGCTTGATTCGGGACAGTTCCTACGAGCAGTACTTC. This codes for CASSLIRDSSYEQYF.

This chain uses TRBV24-1 with TRBJ2-5; 13 nucleotides match TRBD2. Germline V CDR1 and CDR2: KGHDR, SFDVKD. Trimming removed 4 bases from V and 5 bases from J; junction bases left unmatched: 6. The CDR3 extends over 16 amino acids. The DNA of the CDR3 is TGTGCCACCAGTGAAGGACTAGCGGGAGTAAAGGAGACCCAGTACTTC. Amino acids: CATSEGLAGVKETQYF.

The chain uses TRBV7-2 and TRBJ2-1; 7 positions agree with TRBD2. With 0 bases clipped from V and 2 bases from J, the junction kept 1 base outside the gene matches. Germline CDR1 is SGHTA and CDR2 is FQGNSA. The CDR3 is 15 amino acids. The CDR3 bases are TGTGCCAGCAGCTTAGCGCGGGGGACCTACAATGAGCAGTTCTTC. Translation gives CASSLARGTYNEQFF.

J is TRBJ2-1 and V is TRBV6-5; D might be TRBD2 (7 bases). The CDR3 runs 14 residues. The germline V gene has CDR1 MNHEY and CDR2 SVGAGI. The V gene lost 4 bases and the J gene lost 9 bases, with 16 bases spanning the gap. In DNA, the CDR3 is TGTGCCAGCAGTTCCCTAGGGGGGGGAACTGAGCAGTTCTTC. It is translated as CASSSLGGGTEQFF.

This chain uses TRBV5-1 with TRBJ2-3; D unclear. The V gene lost 2 bases and the J gene lost 1 base, with 8 bases spanning the gap. The CDR3 contains 14 residues. CDR1 is SGHRS and CDR2 is YFSETQ in the germline V gene. CDR3 bases: TGCGCCAGCAGCTTAGAAAGGGGCACAGATACGCAGTATTTT. Encoded protein: CASSLERGTDTQYF.

This chain joins TRBV28 and TRBJ1-1; TRBD1 matches at 10 bases. CDR3 length: 15 amino acids. V lost 3 bases to trimming and J lost 4 bases; unmatched junction nucleotides: 5. The germline gives CDR1 MDHEN, CDR2 SYDVKM. The CDR3 DNA reads as TGTGCCAGCAGTTTTAGGACAGGGGGAGTCACTGAAGCTTTCTTT. Protein product: CASSFRTGGVTEAFF.